This is a list of T cell receptor beta chains from one sample in a study of blood T cell repertoires in COVID-19. Data came from immunoSEQ multiplex PCR; TCRdb stores just in-frame clones and leaves some out. The sample shows approximately 450,000 clones, about 85% of them seen only once. Sample: PBMCs or T cells enriched from blood (not recorded which). All receptors come from a woman aged 18-29 years with acute COVID-19. The CDR3 runs from the conserved cysteine through the conserved F or W. The order of the fields is J gene, clone size, D gene, V gene, CDR3 DNA, CDR3 protein. The D gene is left open where the match is weak. Rows may omit the clone size; those that give it use once, few, many or a size class.

J: TRBJ1-6
size: once
D: NA
V: TRBV3-1/TRBV3-2
DNA: TGTGCCAGCAGCCAAGGCGCAAGGGGTAGTTCACCCCTCCACTTT
CDR3: CASSQGARGSSPLHF

J: TRBJ2-3
size: NA
D: NA
V: TRBV30
DNA: TGTGCCTGGTCGACAGGAGATACGCAGTATTTT
CDR3: CAWSTGDTQYF

J: TRBJ1-1
size: NA
D: NA
V: TRBV5-1
DNA: TGCGCCAGCAGCTTGCAGGCTCGTCTGAACACTGAAGCTTTCTTT
CDR3: CASSLQARLNTEAFF

J: TRBJ2-7
size: NA
D: TRBD1
V: TRBV20-1
DNA: TGCAGTGCTAGTGGACAGGGGAGCTACGAGCAGTACTTC
CDR3: CSASGQGSYEQYF

J: TRBJ2-1
size: NA
D: TRBD1
V: TRBV10-3
DNA: TGTGCCCACCGGGACAGCATCGGGGAGCAGTTCTTC
CDR3: CAHRDSIGEQFF

J: TRBJ1-1
size: NA
D: NA
V: TRBV2
DNA: TGTGCCAGCCCCGGTGTTACTGAAGCTTTCTTT
CDR3: CASPGVTEAFF

J: TRBJ1-2
size: NA
D: NA
V: TRBV19
DNA: TGTGCCAGTCGTCATGAAACAGCCGTTCTCTATGGCTACACCTTC
CDR3: CASRHETAVLYGYTF

J: TRBJ2-7
size: NA
D: TRBD1
V: TRBV27
DNA: TGTGCCAGCAGTTGGGGACAGGGGGAATTCGAGCAGTACTTC
CDR3: CASSWGQGEFEQYF

J: TRBJ1-5
size: NA
D: NA
V: TRBV2
DNA: TGTGCCAGCAGTGAAGCAATAAATCAGCCCCAGCATTTT
CDR3: CASSEAINQPQHF

J: TRBJ2-7
size: NA
D: NA
V: TRBV29-1
DNA: TGCAGCGTTGAAGTTGCCAGGGGAAACGAGCAGTACTTC
CDR3: CSVEVARGNEQYF

J: TRBJ1-4
size: NA
D: TRBD1
V: TRBV5-8
DNA: TGTGCCAGCAGCGACAGGGGGCTTGCTAATGAAAAACTGTTTTTT
CDR3: CASSDRGLANEKLFF

J: TRBJ1-1
size: NA
D: TRBD1
V: TRBV7-9
DNA: TGTGCCAGCAGCACCAGACAGGGAGTGAACACTGAAGCTTTCTTT
CDR3: CASSTRQGVNTEAFF

J: TRBJ2-7
size: many
D: NA
V: TRBV6-2/TRBV6-3
DNA: TGTGCCAGCAGCAGGACTGTAGACGAGCAGTACTTC
CDR3: CASSRTVDEQYF

J: TRBJ2-3
size: NA
D: TRBD1
V: TRBV9
DNA: TGTGCCAGCAGCACCCCGGGACAGGGAGACCCAGATACGCAGTATTTT
CDR3: CASSTPGQGDPDTQYF

J: TRBJ2-5
size: NA
D: TRBD2
V: TRBV10-2
DNA: TGCGCCAGCCTTACGGGAGGGGTATCCGAGACCCAGTACTTC
CDR3: CASLTGGVSETQYF

J: TRBJ2-1
size: NA
D: TRBD1
V: TRBV25-1
DNA: TGTGCCAGCAGGGACAGGGGTTACAATGAGCAGTTCTTC
CDR3: CASRDRGYNEQFF

J: TRBJ1-4
size: NA
D: TRBD1
V: TRBV9
DNA: TGTGCCAGCAGCTCTAGGACAGGGTTTAATGAAAAACTGTTTTTT
CDR3: CASSSRTGFNEKLFF

J: TRBJ1-6
size: NA
D: TRBD1
V: TRBV25-1
DNA: TGTGCCAGCAGTGAAGGGGACAGGAAGGTTTCACCCCTCCACTTT
CDR3: CASSEGDRKVSPLHF

J: TRBJ2-5
size: NA
D: TRBD1
V: TRBV19
DNA: TGTGCCAGTAGTCCCTGGACAGGGGTAGAGACCCAGTACTTC
CDR3: CASSPWTGVETQYF

J: TRBJ1-2
size: few
D: NA
V: TRBV12-3/TRBV12-4
DNA: TGTGCCAGCAGTTTAAGCAGGGACTATGGCTACACCTTC
CDR3: CASSLSRDYGYTF

J: TRBJ2-3
size: NA
D: NA
V: TRBV3-1/TRBV3-2
DNA: TGTGCCAGCAGCCAAGCCCCGGATACGCAGTATTTT
CDR3: CASSQAPDTQYF

J: TRBJ2-7
size: NA
D: NA
V: TRBV6-4
DNA: TGTGCCAGCAGTGACTCCCAGGGTCACTACGAGCAGTACTTC
CDR3: CASSDSQGHYEQYF

J: TRBJ2-7
size: NA
D: NA
V: TRBV29-1
DNA: TGCAGCGTTGAAGAAACCAGCGACGAGCAGTACTTC
CDR3: CSVEETSDEQYF

J: TRBJ2-1
size: NA
D: NA
V: TRBV6-2/TRBV6-3
DNA: TGTGCCAGCAGTTACTCCTACGGGAGTAATTATGAGCAGTTCTTC
CDR3: CASSYSYGSNYEQFF

J: TRBJ1-4
size: NA
D: NA
V: TRBV9
DNA: TGTGCCAGCAGCTTCCAGGGGATTTCTAATGAAAAACTGTTTTTT
CDR3: CASSFQGISNEKLFF

J: TRBJ2-7
size: NA
D: TRBD2
V: TRBV5-4
DNA: TGTGCCAGCAGCCCCTGGACTAGCGGGAGCTCCTACGAGCAGTACTTC
CDR3: CASSPWTSGSSYEQYF

J: TRBJ1-5
size: NA
D: NA
V: TRBV4-3
DNA: TGCGCCAGCAGCCCCGGACAGCTTAGCAATCAGCCCCAGCATTTT
CDR3: CASSPGQLSNQPQHF

J: TRBJ2-3
size: NA
D: NA
V: TRBV5-1
DNA: TGCGCCAGCAGCTCAACCATAGCGGATACGCAGTATTTT
CDR3: CASSSTIADTQYF

J: TRBJ2-1
size: NA
D: TRBD2
V: TRBV11-2
DNA: TGTGCCAGCAGCGCTCGGGCCGGGACTAGGACCGAGCAGTTCTTC
CDR3: CASSARAGTRTEQFF

J: TRBJ1-1
size: once
D: NA
V: TRBV10-1
DNA: TGCGCCACCTCAAGAGGGATGAACACTGAAGCTTTCTTT
CDR3: CATSRGMNTEAFF

J: TRBJ1-5
size: NA
D: TRBD1
V: TRBV5-8
DNA: TGTGCCAGCAGCTTAGGACAGGGGGTCGATCAGCCCCAGCATTTT
CDR3: CASSLGQGVDQPQHF